In its sample, the clone carrying this T cell receptor beta chain was seen once. Its antigen is unknown. The data are from a study of cytomegalovirus exposure and HLA in healthy donors. Per germline, CDR1 SGHNT and CDR2 YYREEE (reference sequence). CDR3 length equals 15 residues. The V segment lost 1 base and the J segment 10 bases; nucleotides outside the gene matches: 8. Clones were sequenced by immunoSEQ multiplex PCR, and TCRdb holds only the in-frame ones, with some missing. The sample lists roughly 200,000 clones; about 89% were seen once. Study outcomes and limitations: Listed as cytomegalovirus-associated were 150 to 200 TCR beta chains.

The TCR comes from a man younger than 45 in good health and CMV-seropositive. The rearrangement uses TRBV5-4 and TRBJ1-6, with TRBD1 identical over 7 bases. The specimen was PBMCs. CDR3 amino acids: CASSLKTGDVSPLHF. The DNA of the CDR3 is TGTGCCAGCAGCTTGAAAACAGGGGATGTATCACCCCTCCACTTT.